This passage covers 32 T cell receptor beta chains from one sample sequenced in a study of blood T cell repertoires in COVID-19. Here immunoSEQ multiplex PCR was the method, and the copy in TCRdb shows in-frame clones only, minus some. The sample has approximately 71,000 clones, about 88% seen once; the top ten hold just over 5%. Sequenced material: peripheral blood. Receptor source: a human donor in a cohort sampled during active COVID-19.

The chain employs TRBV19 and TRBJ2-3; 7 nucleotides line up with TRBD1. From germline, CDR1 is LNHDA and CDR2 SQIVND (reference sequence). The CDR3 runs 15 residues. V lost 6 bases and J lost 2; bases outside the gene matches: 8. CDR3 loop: CASRDQGEVTDTQYF. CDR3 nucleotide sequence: TGTGCCAGTAGAGATCAGGGGGAAGTCACAGATACGCAGTATTTT.

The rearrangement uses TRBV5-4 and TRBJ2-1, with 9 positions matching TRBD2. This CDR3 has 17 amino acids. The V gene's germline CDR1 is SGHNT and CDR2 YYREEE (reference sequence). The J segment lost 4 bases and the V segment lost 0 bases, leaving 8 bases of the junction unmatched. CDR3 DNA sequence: TGTGCCAGCAGCTTGGAGGTAGCGGGAGTTGGTTACAATGAGCAGTTCTTC. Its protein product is CASSLEVAGVGYNEQFF.

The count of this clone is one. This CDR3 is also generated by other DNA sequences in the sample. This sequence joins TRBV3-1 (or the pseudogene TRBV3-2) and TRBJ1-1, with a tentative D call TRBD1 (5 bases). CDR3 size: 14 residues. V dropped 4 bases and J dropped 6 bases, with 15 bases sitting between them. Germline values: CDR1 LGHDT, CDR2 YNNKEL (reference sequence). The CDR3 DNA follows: TGTGCCAGCAGCCGTCAGTCGTTAGGGGCTGAAGCTTTCTTT. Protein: CASSRQSLGAEAFF.

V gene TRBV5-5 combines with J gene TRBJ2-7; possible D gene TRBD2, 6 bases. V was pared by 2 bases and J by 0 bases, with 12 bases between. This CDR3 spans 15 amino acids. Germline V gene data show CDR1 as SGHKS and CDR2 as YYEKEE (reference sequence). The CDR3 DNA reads TGTGCCAGCAGCTTTGGCGGGACCTTCTCCTACGAGCAGTACTTC. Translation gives CASSFGGTFSYEQYF.

The CDR3 reads CASSQDRDKNPEEMNTEAFF. The CDR3 DNA is TGTGCCAGCAGCCAAGATCGGGACAAAAACCCGGAGGAAATGAACACTGAAGCTTTCTTT. J is TRBJ1-1 and V is TRBV3-1 (or the pseudogene TRBV3-2), with D tentatively TRBD1 (6 bases). Germline values: CDR1 LGHDT, CDR2 YNNKEL (reference sequence). Trimming cost V 0 bases and J 0 bases, with 23 bases left between them. CDR3 length: 20 residues.

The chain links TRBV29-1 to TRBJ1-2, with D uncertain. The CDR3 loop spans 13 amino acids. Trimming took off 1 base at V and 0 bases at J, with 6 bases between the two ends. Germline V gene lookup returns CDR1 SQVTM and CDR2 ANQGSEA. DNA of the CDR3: TGCAGCGTTGAAGTCCCAGCTAACTATGGCTACACCTTC. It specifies CSVEVPANYGYTF.

CDR3 bases: TGTGCCAGCAGCTTTAGCGGGGATGATGAAAAACTGTTTTTT. The encoded protein is CASSFSGDDEKLFF. The chain joins TRBV11-1 to TRBJ1-4, with D unresolved. CDR3 size: 14 residues. Germline CDR1 reads SGHAT; CDR2 reads FQDESV (reference sequence). Trimming cost V 3 bases and J 6 bases, with 11 bases left between them.

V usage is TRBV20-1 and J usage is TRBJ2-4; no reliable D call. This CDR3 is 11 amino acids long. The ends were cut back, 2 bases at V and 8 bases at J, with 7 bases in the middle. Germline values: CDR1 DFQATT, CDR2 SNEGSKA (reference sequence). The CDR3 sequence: CSARWQYIQYF. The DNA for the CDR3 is TGCAGTGCTAGATGGCAGTACATTCAGTACTTC.

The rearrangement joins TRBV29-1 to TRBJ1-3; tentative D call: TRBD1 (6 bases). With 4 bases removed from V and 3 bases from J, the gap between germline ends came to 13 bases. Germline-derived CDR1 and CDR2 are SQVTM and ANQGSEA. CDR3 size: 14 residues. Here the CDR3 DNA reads TGCAGCGTTGCCGGGGGGCAGGGTGGAAACACCATATATTTT. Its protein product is CSVAGGQGGNTIYF.

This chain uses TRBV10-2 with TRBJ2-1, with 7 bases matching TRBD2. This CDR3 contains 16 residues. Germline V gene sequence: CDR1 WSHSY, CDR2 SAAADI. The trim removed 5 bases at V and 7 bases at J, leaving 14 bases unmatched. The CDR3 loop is CASSYLEREGTNEQFF. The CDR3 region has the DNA TGCGCCAGCAGTTACTTAGAGCGGGAAGGGACTAATGAGCAGTTCTTC.

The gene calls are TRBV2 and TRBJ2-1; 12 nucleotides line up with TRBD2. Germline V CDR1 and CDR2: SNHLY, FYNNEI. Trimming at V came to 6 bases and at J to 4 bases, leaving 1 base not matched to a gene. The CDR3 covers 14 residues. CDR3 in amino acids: CASRLAGGYNEQFF. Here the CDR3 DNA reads TGTGCCAGCAGACTAGCGGGAGGTTACAATGAGCAGTTCTTC.

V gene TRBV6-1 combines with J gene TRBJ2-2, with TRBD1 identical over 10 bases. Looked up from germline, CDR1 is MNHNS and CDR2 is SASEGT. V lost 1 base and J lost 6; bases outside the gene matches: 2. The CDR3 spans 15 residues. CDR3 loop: CASSEVGTGAGELFF. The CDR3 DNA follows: TGTGCCAGCAGTGAAGTAGGGACAGGGGCCGGGGAGCTGTTTTTT.

CDR3 nucleotide sequence: TGCGCCAGCAGCCAAGAGTTTAGTGGCGGGGGGGGTGACAATGAGCAGTTCTTC. Its protein product is CASSQEFSGGGGDNEQFF. The genes are TRBV4-1 and TRBJ2-1; the match to TRBD2 covers 9 bases. Per germline, CDR1 MGHRA and CDR2 YSYEKL. This CDR3 has 18 residues. V trimming: 0 bases; J trimming: 5 bases; junction bases outside the gene matches: 11.

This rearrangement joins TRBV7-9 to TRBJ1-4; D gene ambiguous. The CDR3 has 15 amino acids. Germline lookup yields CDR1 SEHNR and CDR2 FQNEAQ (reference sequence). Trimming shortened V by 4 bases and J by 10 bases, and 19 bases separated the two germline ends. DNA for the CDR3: TGTGCCAGCAGCTCGCCCTTGAGGGAAGAGGGAAAACTGTTTTTT. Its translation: CASSSPLREEGKLFF.

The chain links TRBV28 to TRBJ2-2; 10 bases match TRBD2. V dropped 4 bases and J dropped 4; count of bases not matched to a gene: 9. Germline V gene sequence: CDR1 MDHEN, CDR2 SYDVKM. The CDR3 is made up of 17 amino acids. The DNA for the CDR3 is TGTGCCAGCAGTTCCCAACAACTAGCGGGGATCACCGGGGAGCTGTTTTTT. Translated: CASSSQQLAGITGELFF.

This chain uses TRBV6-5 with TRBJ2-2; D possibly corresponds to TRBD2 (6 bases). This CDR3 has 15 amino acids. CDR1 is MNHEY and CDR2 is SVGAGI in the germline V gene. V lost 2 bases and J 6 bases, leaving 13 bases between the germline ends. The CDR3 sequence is CASSYRGTPPGELFF. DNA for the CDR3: TGTGCCAGCAGTTACAGAGGGACTCCGCCCGGGGAGCTGTTTTTT.

The CDR3: CASSLEPATTYNEQFF. In nucleotides, the CDR3 is TGCGCCAGCAGCTTGGAGCCAGCGACTACCTACAATGAGCAGTTCTTC. V gene TRBV5-1 combines with J gene TRBJ2-1; the D gene is possibly TRBD2 (5 bases). Germline V lookup: CDR1 SGHRS, CDR2 YFSETQ. This CDR3 comprises 16 residues. The V end was cut by 0 bases, the J end by 2 bases, with 12 bases between.

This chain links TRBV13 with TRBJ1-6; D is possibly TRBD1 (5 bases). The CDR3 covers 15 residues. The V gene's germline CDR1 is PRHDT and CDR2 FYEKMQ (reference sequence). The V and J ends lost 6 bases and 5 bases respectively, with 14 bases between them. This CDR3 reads CASRFTGLNNSPLHF. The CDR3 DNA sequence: TGTGCCAGCAGATTTACAGGATTGAATAATTCACCCCTCCACTTT.

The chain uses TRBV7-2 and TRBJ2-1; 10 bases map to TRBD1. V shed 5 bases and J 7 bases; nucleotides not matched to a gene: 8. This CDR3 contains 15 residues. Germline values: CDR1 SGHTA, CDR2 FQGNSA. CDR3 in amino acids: CASSNRQGAGNEQFF. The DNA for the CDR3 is TGTGCCAGCAGCAACAGACAGGGGGCGGGTAATGAGCAGTTCTTC.

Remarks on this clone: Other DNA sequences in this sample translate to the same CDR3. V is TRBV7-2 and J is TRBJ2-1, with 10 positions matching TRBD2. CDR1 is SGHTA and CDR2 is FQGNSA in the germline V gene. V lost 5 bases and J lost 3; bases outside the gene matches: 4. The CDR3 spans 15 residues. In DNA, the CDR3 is TGTGCCAGCAGCCCCCGGACTAGCGGCTACAATGAGCAGTTCTTC. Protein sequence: CASSPRTSGYNEQFF.

CDR3 protein: CATSRGFDDRGVGYTF. CDR3 nucleotides: TGTGCCACCAGCAGAGGATTTGACGACAGGGGAGTTGGCTACACCTTC. This sequence joins TRBV15 and TRBJ1-2; 8 nucleotides line up with TRBD1. J was trimmed by 7 bases and V by 1 base; bases with no gene match: 11. The CDR3 loop spans 16 amino acids. Germline loops: CDR1 LNHNV, CDR2 YYDKDF (reference sequence).

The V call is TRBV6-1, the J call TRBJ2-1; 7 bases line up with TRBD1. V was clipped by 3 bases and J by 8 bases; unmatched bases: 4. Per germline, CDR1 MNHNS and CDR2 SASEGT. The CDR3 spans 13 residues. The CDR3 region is CASSDVGQYEQFF. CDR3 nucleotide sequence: TGTGCCAGCAGTGACGTGGGACAGTATGAGCAGTTCTTC.

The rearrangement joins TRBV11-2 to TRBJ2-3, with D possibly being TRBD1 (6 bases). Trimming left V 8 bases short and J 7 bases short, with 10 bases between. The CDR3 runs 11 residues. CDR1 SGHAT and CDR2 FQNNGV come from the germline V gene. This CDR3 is CASSRGNTQYF. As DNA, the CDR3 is TGTGCCAGCTCGAGGGGGAATACGCAGTATTTT.

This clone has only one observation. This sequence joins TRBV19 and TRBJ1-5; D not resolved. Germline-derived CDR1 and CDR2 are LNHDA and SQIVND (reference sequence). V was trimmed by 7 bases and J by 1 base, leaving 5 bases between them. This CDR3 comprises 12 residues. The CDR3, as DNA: TGTGCCAGTACTAAGAGCAATCAGCCCCAGCATTTT. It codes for CASTKSNQPQHF.

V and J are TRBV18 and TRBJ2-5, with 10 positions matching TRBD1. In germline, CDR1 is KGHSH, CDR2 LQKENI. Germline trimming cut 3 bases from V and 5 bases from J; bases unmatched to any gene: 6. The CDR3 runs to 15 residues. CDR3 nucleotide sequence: TGTGCCAGCTCACCCGTGACAGGGGGCGGTGAGACCCAGTACTTC. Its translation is CASSPVTGGGETQYF.

The chain's CDR3 is CASSYGDRGRTEAFF. CDR3 nucleotides: TGCGCCAGCAGCTACGGAGACAGGGGGAGGACTGAAGCTTTCTTT. The rearrangement joins TRBV5-1 to TRBJ1-1; TRBD1 aligns across 9 bases. The CDR3 totals 15 residues. V shed 3 bases and J 5 bases; nucleotides not matched to a gene: 8. Germline CDR1 is SGHRS and CDR2 is YFSETQ. Variable domain in full (rest from reference TRBV5-1 and TRBJ1-1): KAGVTQTPRYLIKTRGQQVTLSCSPISGHRSVSWYQQTPGQGLQFLFEYFSETQRNKGNFPGRFSGRQFSNSRSEMNVSTLELGDSALYLCASSYGDRGRTEAFFGQGTRLTVV.

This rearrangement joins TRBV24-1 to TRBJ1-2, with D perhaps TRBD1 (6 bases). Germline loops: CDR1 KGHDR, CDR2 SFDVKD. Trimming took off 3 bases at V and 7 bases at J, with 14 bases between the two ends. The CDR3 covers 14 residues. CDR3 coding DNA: TGTGCCACCAGTGATCCACAGGGTTCGGTTGGCTACACCTTC. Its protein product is CATSDPQGSVGYTF.

The DNA of the CDR3 is TGTGCCAGCACCCGCTCCTACGAGCAGTACTTC. This codes for CASTRSYEQYF. The chain is built from TRBV11-2 and TRBJ2-7; D is unresolved. CDR1 SGHAT and CDR2 FQNNGV come from the germline V gene. The length of the CDR3 is 11 residues. Trimming cost V 7 bases and J 0 bases, with 4 bases left between them.

CDR3 amino acids: CASRGGDDTQYF. CDR3 DNA: TGTGCCAGCAGAGGCGGGGATGATACGCAGTATTTT. V gene TRBV14 combines with J gene TRBJ2-3; a weak D match, TRBD2 (6 bases). Germline CDR1 SGHDN, CDR2 FVKESK. The CDR3 is 12 residues long. Deletions cut 6 bases from V and 6 bases from J, with 10 bases between.

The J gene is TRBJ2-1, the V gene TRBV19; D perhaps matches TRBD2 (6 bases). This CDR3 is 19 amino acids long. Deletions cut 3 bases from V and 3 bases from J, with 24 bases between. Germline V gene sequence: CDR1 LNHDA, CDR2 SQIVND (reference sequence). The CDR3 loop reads CASSIDVGGTAFGYNEQFF. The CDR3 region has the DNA TGTGCCAGTAGTATTGACGTCGGCGGGACGGCGTTTGGCTACAATGAGCAGTTCTTC. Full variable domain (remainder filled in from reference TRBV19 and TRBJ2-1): DGGITQSPKYLFRKEGQNVTLSCEQNLNHDAMYWYRQDPGQGLRLIYYSQIVNDFQKGDIAEGYSVSREKKESFPLTVTSAQKNPTAFYLCASSIDVGGTAFGYNEQFFGPGTRLTVL.

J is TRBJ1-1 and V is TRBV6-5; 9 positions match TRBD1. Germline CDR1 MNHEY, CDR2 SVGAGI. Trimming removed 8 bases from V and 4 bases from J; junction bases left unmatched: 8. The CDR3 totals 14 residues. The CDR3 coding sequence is TGTGCCAGCTCCTACGGGACAGGGTTCACTGAAGCTTTCTTT. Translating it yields CASSYGTGFTEAFF.

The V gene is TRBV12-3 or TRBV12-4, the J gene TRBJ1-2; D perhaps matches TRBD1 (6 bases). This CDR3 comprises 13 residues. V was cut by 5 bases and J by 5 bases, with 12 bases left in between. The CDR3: CASSARTVYGYTF. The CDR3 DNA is TGTGCCAGCAGTGCCCGGACAGTATATGGCTACACCTTC.